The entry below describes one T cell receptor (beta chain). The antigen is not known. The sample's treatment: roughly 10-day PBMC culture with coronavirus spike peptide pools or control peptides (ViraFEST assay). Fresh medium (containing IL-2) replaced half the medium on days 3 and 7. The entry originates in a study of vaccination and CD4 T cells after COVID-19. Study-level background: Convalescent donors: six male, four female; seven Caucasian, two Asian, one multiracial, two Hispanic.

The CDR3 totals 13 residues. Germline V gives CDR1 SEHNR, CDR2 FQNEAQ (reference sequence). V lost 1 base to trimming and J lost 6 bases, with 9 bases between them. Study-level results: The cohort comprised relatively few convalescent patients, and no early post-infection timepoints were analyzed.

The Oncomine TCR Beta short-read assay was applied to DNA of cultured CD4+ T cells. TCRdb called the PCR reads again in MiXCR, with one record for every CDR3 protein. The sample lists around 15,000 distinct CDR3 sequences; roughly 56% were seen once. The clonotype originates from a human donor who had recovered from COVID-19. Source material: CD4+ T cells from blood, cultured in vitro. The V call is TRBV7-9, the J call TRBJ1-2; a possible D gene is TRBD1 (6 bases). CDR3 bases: TGTGCCAGCAGCTTAGTAGGGGGGAATGGCTACACCTTC. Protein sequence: CASSLVGGNGYTF.